These 9 T cell receptor beta chains were sequenced from one sample in a study of cytomegalovirus exposure and HLA in healthy donors. Sequencing used immunoSEQ multiplex PCR; TCRdb keeps in-frame clones, though not all of them. The table has hundreds of thousands of clones, around 90% seen once; the top ten hold 2% to 2.5%. Sequences were obtained from PBMCs. The receptors were gathered from a woman aged 18-35 years in good health and CMV-seropositive.

The DNA of the CDR3 is TGTGCCAGCAGTGAATGGCGGGGGACTAATGAAAAACTGTTTTTT. Encoded protein: CASSEWRGTNEKLFF. V and J are TRBV25-1 and TRBJ1-4, with D possibly being TRBD1 (5 bases). The CDR3 has 15 amino acids. The germline CDR1 and CDR2 sequences are MGHDK and SYGVNS. The V end lost 1 base, the J end lost 2 bases, and 8 bases lay between the germline ends. Variable domain in full (rest from reference TRBV25-1 and TRBJ1-4): EADIYQTPRYLVIGTGKKITLECSQTMGHDKMYWYQQDPGMELHLIHYSYGVNSTEKGDLSSESTVSRIRTEHFPLTLESARPSHTSQYLCASSEWRGTNEKLFFGSGTQLSVL.

The gene calls are TRBV9 and TRBJ2-1; tentative D call: TRBD2 (6 bases). CDR1 and CDR2 from the germline V gene are SGDLS and YYNGEE. CDR3 size: 16 residues. Trimming shortened V by 2 bases and J by 7 bases, and 19 bases separated the two germline ends. The CDR3 sequence: CASSVTRGGSINEQFF. CDR3 coding DNA: TGTGCCAGCAGCGTGACCCGAGGAGGGAGCATTAATGAGCAGTTCTTC.

J is TRBJ1-1 and V is TRBV7-9, with a possible D match to TRBD1 (5 bases). The V gene lost 1 base and the J gene lost 5 bases, with 11 bases spanning the gap. Germline V lookup: CDR1 SEHNR, CDR2 FQNEAQ (reference sequence). This CDR3 spans 14 amino acids. CDR3 protein: CASSLEAGLTEAFF. The CDR3 DNA reads as TGTGCCAGCAGCTTAGAAGCAGGGTTAACTGAAGCTTTCTTT.

The chain links TRBV20-1 to TRBJ1-2; perhaps TRBD1 as D (5 bases). The CDR3 is 11 amino acids. CDR1 DFQATT and CDR2 SNEGSKA come from the germline V gene (reference sequence). Trimming removed 3 bases at V and 11 bases at J, with 13 bases between. The CDR3 DNA sequence: TGCAGTGCTAGGGGGGGGAGGGTTTACACCTTC. Translated: CSARGGRVYTF.

This clone showed up just a few times. This chain connects TRBV6-5 to TRBJ2-2, with D maybe TRBD1 (6 bases). Between the trimmed V and J ends, which lost 2 bases and 2 bases, there was a span of 9 bases. Germline V gene lookup returns CDR1 MNHEY and CDR2 SVGAGI. The CDR3 runs 15 residues. CDR3 loop: CASSYGTLNTGELFF. The CDR3 nucleotides are TGTGCCAGCAGTTACGGGACACTAAACACCGGGGAGCTGTTTTTT.

The chain has TRBV19 and TRBJ1-1, with D perhaps TRBD1 (5 bases). This CDR3 comprises 13 residues. The V and J ends lost 3 bases and 5 bases respectively, with 10 bases between them. Per the germline V gene, CDR1 is LNHDA and CDR2 is SQIVND (reference sequence). DNA of the CDR3: TGTGCCAGTAGTATCATGGGGGGGACTGAAGCTTTCTTT. Translated: CASSIMGGTEAFF.

V is TRBV19 and J is TRBJ2-7; TRBD2 is a possible D gene (5 bases). V was pared by 3 bases and J by 2 bases, with 14 bases between. Germline CDR1 reads LNHDA; CDR2 reads SQIVND (reference sequence). This CDR3 is 15 amino acids long. Here the CDR3 DNA reads TGTGCCAGTAGTATCACGGGGTACGCCCCCTACGAGCAGTACTTC. It translates to CASSITGYAPYEQYF.

The chain joins TRBV1 to TRBJ2-7; TRBD2 is taken as the D call from the table, unchecked against the DNA. TRBV1 represents a pseudogene. The CDR3 loop spans 16 amino acids. CDR3: CTSSHRLAGTTYEQYF. The CDR3 region has the DNA TGCACCAGCAGCCACCGATTAGCGGGTACTACCTACGAGCAGTACTTC.

The chain uses TRBV11-3 and TRBJ2-5; 7 nucleotides agree with TRBD1. The V segment lost 4 bases and the J segment 5 bases; nucleotides outside the gene matches: 7. From germline, CDR1 is SGHNT and CDR2 YENEEA. This CDR3 is 14 amino acids long. The CDR3 loop is CASSSGQARETQYF. The CDR3 DNA sequence: TGTGCCAGCAGCTCCGGACAGGCGAGGGAGACCCAGTACTTC.